These 25 T cell receptor beta chains came from one sample sequenced in a study of T cell clonality in common variable immunodeficiency. The data were produced by immunoSEQ multiplex PCR, yet TCRdb's version contains in-frame clones alone and is incomplete. This sample comprises about 40,000 clones, none seen once only. The source material was peripheral blood mononuclear cells. These receptor sequences come from a person aged 18 to 70 in good health.

This clone showed up many times. The CDR3 goes on 3 residues after the read ends, and that part is filled in from the germline J gene. The chain has TRBV5-6 and TRBJ2-4; TRBD1 agrees at 8 bases. From germline, CDR1 is SGHDT and CDR2 YYEEEE. The CDR3 spans 15 residues. Trimming cost V 4 bases and J 1 base; bases outside gene matches: 4. The CDR3 sequence: CASSTTGVAKNIQYF. CDR3 DNA (partial): TGTGCCAGCAGCACGACAGGGGTCGCCAAAAACATT. The variable domain in full, with the rest retrieved from reference TRBV5-6 and TRBJ2-4, is DAGVTQSPTHLIKTRGQQVTLRCSPKSGHDTVSWYQQALGQGPQFIFQYYEEEERQRGNFPDRFSGHQFPNYSSELNVNALLLGDSALYLCASSTTGVAKNIQYFGAGTRLSVL.

This clone came up many times. The CDR3 end falls 3 residues outside the read, so it is completed with the germline J gene. The chain carries TRBV2 and TRBJ2-6; 7 bases are a match to TRBD1. This CDR3 comprises 15 residues. The J segment lost 2 bases and the V segment lost 6 bases, leaving 4 bases of the junction unmatched. The germline gives CDR1 SNHLY, CDR2 FYNNEI. The CDR3 is CASSGTAAGANVLTF. CDR3 bases read: TGTGCCAGCAGCGGGACAGCAGCTGGGGCCAACGTC. Looking up the rest from reference TRBV2 and TRBJ2-6 gives the full variable domain: EPEVTQTPSHQVTQMGQEVILRCVPISNHLYFYWYRQILGQKVEFLVSFYNNEISEKSEIFDDQFSVERPDGSNFTLKIRSTKLEDSAMYFCASSGTAAGANVLTFGAGSRLTVL.

This clone has a count of ten or more. The read terminates 3 residues before the CDR3 end, so the remaining end is supplied by the germline J gene. The V call is TRBV7-2, the J call TRBJ2-7; D is uncertain. Trimming shortened V by 0 bases and J by 1 base, and 7 bases separated the two germline ends. CDR3 length equals 14 residues. Germline-derived CDR1 and CDR2 are SGHTA and FQGNSA. Incomplete CDR3 DNA: TGTGCCAGCAGCTTAGCGAGTAGTTCCTACGAG. It yields the protein CASSLASSSYE. In full, the CDR3 reads CASSLASSSYEQYF.

This clone has ten or more counts. Read coverage stops 3 residues before the CDR3 terminus; the germline J gene supplies the remainder. The chain links TRBV30 to TRBJ2-7; the D is unclear. V dropped 4 bases and J dropped 0 bases, with 4 bases sitting between them. The CDR3 has 11 amino acids. CDR1 is GTSNPN and CDR2 is SVGIG in the germline V gene (reference sequence). CDR3 bases read: TGTGCCTGGACAAACTCCTACGAG. Its translation is CAWTNSYE. The entire CDR3 sequence reads CAWTNSYEQYF.

This clone showed up many times. The read finishes 3 residues shy of the CDR3 end, and the germline J gene is used to complete it. The chain links TRBV19 to TRBJ1-6; maybe TRBD1 (6 bases). V lost 4 bases to trimming and J lost 4 bases, with 8 bases between them. The CDR3 contains 14 residues. Germline lookup yields CDR1 LNHDA and CDR2 SQIVND (reference sequence). Partial CDR3 DNA: TGTGCCAGTAGTAGACAGGTATATAATTCACCC. This gives the protein CASSRQVYNSP. The entire CDR3 reads CASSRQVYNSPLHF.

This clone has ten or more counts. The sequenced fragment ends 3 residues before the CDR3 boundary, so the rest is inferred from the germline J gene. The chain links TRBV20-1 to TRBJ2-7; TRBD2 matches 7 bases. The germline V gene encodes CDR1 DFQATT and CDR2 SNEGSKA (reference sequence). The CDR3 spans 13 residues. The ends lost 4 bases at V and 2 bases at J; junction bases unmatched: 5. CDR3 amino acids: CSAKAGTPYEQYF. The DNA read from the CDR3 is TGCAGTGCTAAAGCGGGAACACCCTACGAG.

Many counts were recorded for this clone. The CDR3 goes on 3 residues after the read ends, and that part is filled in from the germline J gene. The genes are TRBV7-8 and TRBJ1-5; the D is unclear. Trimming took off 2 bases at V and 5 bases at J, with 13 bases between the two ends. Germline lookup yields CDR1 SGHVS and CDR2 FQNEAQ. This CDR3 is 15 amino acids long. The CDR3 bases that were read are TGTGCCAGCAGCTTAATCGGTCGGGGTGATCAGCCC. Its translation is CASSLIGRGDQP. The whole CDR3 region reads CASSLIGRGDQPQHF.

This clone has ten or more counts. The sequenced fragment ends 3 residues before the CDR3 boundary, so the rest is inferred from the germline J gene. The gene calls are TRBV7-8 and TRBJ1-6, with 7 nucleotides matching TRBD1. Germline V lookup: CDR1 SGHVS, CDR2 FQNEAQ. Germline trimming cut 5 bases from V and 5 bases from J; bases unmatched to any gene: 3. The CDR3 consists of 14 residues. The CDR3 protein is CASSPTGNNSPLHF. Incomplete CDR3 DNA: TGTGCCAGCAGCCCGACAGGGAATAATTCACCC.

This clone has a count of ten or more. The read ends 3 residues shy of where the CDR3 ends; the end is completed using the germline J gene. V gene TRBV5-4 combines with J gene TRBJ2-7, with 8 positions matching TRBD2. Trimming cost V 2 bases and J 5 bases; bases outside gene matches: 6. CDR1 is SGHNT and CDR2 is YYREEE in the germline V gene (reference sequence). The length of the CDR3 is 14 residues. Incomplete CDR3 DNA: TGTGCCAGCAGCTTTGAGACTAGCGACCACGAG. It encodes CASSFETSDHE. The entire CDR3 is CASSFETSDHEQYF.

This clone was recorded many times. Read coverage stops 3 residues before the CDR3 terminus; the germline J gene supplies the remainder. This chain joins TRBV29-1 and TRBJ1-2; TRBD1 is a possible D gene (6 bases). CDR3 length: 14 residues. V lost 0 bases, J lost 4 bases, and 12 bases lay in between. CDR1 is SQVTM and CDR2 is ANQGSEA in the germline V gene. CDR3 in amino acids: CSVEEGGPLYGYTF. The part of the CDR3 DNA that was read is TGCAGCGTTGAAGAAGGGGGACCCCTCTATGGC.

Many counts were recorded for this clone. The CDR3 end falls 3 residues outside the read, so it is completed with the germline J gene. The chain has TRBV5-1 and TRBJ1-2, with 12 bases identical to TRBD1. Germline V gives CDR1 SGHRS, CDR2 YFSETQ. Trimming cost V 2 bases and J 4 bases; bases outside gene matches: 3. CDR3 length: 15 residues. The CDR3 loop reads CASSFGTGGGYGYTF. The sequenced CDR3 bases are TGCGCCAGCAGCTTTGGGACAGGGGGCGGCTATGGC.

This clone came up many times. The DNA read from the CDR3 is TGCAGTGCTAGAGATTTGCGGGGCGCATACAATGAG. Amino acid sequence: CSARDLRGAYNE. The complete CDR3 protein is CSARDLRGAYNEQFF. The chain recombines TRBV20-1 with TRBJ2-1, with D perhaps matching TRBD2 (6 bases). Read sequence stops 3 residues before the CDR3 end, and the germline J gene provides the missing end. V was cut by 0 bases and J by 4 bases, with 13 bases left in between. Germline CDR1 DFQATT, CDR2 SNEGSKA (reference sequence). The CDR3 totals 15 residues.

This clone was detected ten times or more. Sequencing ends 3 residues short of the CDR3 end; the germline J gene provides the rest. J is TRBJ2-5 and V is TRBV12-5, with TRBD2 identical over 12 bases. CDR1 and CDR2 from the germline V gene are LGHNT and FRNRAP. The CDR3 covers 16 residues. J gave up 5 bases and V 4 bases, and 8 bases lay outside the gene matches. Partial CDR3 DNA: TGTGCTAGTGGTTCAGAACTAGCGGGGGGCCACGAGACC. Translating gives CASGSELAGGHET. The CDR3 in full is CASGSELAGGHETQYF.

This clone was detected many times. Sequencing ends 3 residues short of the CDR3 end; the germline J gene provides the rest. The V call is TRBV30, the J call TRBJ1-2; the match to TRBD1 covers 8 bases. CDR3 length: 14 residues. Unmatched junction bases numbered 6, after V lost 3 bases and J lost 3 bases. Germline V gene data show CDR1 as GTSNPN and CDR2 as SVGIG (reference sequence). The CDR3: CAWSQDREYYGYTF. Incomplete CDR3 DNA: TGTGCCTGGAGCCAGGACAGGGAATACTATGGC.

This clone was seen ten or more times. The DNA ends 3 residues before the CDR3 does, and the rest of the CDR3 is filled in from the germline J gene. The chain couples TRBV18 to TRBJ1-6; TRBD1 agrees at 8 bases. There are 14 residues in the CDR3. The ends lost 4 bases at V and 8 bases at J; junction bases unmatched: 4. CDR1 and CDR2 from the germline V gene are KGHSH and LQKENI. The sequenced part of the CDR3 DNA is TGTGCCAGCTCACGGACAGGGTCTGATTCACCC. It is translated as CASSRTGSDSP. The CDR3 in full is CASSRTGSDSPLHF.

This clone was detected many times. The read ends 3 residues before the CDR3 terminus; that terminus is restored from the germline J gene. V is TRBV7-9 and J is TRBJ2-5; D ambiguous. CDR1 is SEHNR and CDR2 is FQNEAQ in the germline V gene (reference sequence). CDR3 length equals 14 residues. The ends were cut back, 1 base at V and 4 bases at J, with 10 bases in the middle. CDR3 DNA (partial): TGTGCCAGCAGCTTAGAGCTTACGTTAGAGACC. Its protein product is CASSLELTLET. In full, the CDR3 reads CASSLELTLETQYF.

There are many counts of this clone. The CDR3 extends 3 residues past the end of the read, so its final part is completed from the germline J gene. The chain couples TRBV6-1 to TRBJ1-5; no clear D gene. The CDR3 covers 16 residues. V was shortened by 0 bases and J by 0 bases, with 9 bases between the two germline ends. Germline loops: CDR1 MNHNS, CDR2 SASEGT. Here the CDR3 reads CASSEALRYSNQPQHF. CDR3 DNA, as far as it was read: TGTGCCAGCAGTGAAGCCCTGAGGTATAGCAATCAGCCC.

This clone has ten or more counts. Sequencing ends 3 residues short of the CDR3 end; the germline J gene provides the rest. The chain uses TRBV5-6 and TRBJ1-4; tentative D call: TRBD1 (5 bases). The V and J ends lost 0 bases and 0 bases respectively, with 6 bases between them. The length of the CDR3 is 15 residues. CDR1 SGHDT and CDR2 YYEEEE come from the germline V gene. CDR3 residues: CASSLGRATNEKLFF. The CDR3 DNA, read in part, is TGTGCCAGCAGCTTGGGCAGGGCAACTAATGAAAAA.

This clone was counted between two and nine times. With the read ending 3 residues before the CDR3 end, the germline J gene is used to fill in that end. The chain couples TRBV6-1 to TRBJ1-2; D call uncertain. There are 15 residues in the CDR3. The germline V gene encodes CDR1 MNHNS and CDR2 SASEGT. The CDR3 loop reads CASSEALAGAYDYTF. Partial CDR3 DNA: TGTGCCAGCAGTGAAGCGCTAGCGGGAGCCTACGAC.

As concerns this clone: The read finishes 3 residues shy of the CDR3 end, and the germline J gene is used to complete it. The chain uses TRBV20-1 and TRBJ2-3; 8 bases are shared with TRBD2. Germline V gene data show CDR1 as DFQATT and CDR2 as SNEGSKA (reference sequence). The CDR3 covers 13 residues. The sequenced CDR3 bases are TGCAGTGCTATGCGGACTAGCAAAGAGACG. Translating it yields CSAMRTSKET. The entire CDR3 protein reads CSAMRTSKETQYF.

This clone was recorded many times. The read terminates 3 residues before the CDR3 end, so the remaining end is supplied by the germline J gene. This chain connects TRBV15 to TRBJ2-5; D may be TRBD1 (5 bases). Looked up from germline, CDR1 is LNHNV and CDR2 is YYDKDF (reference sequence). V was clipped by 6 bases and J by 0 bases, with 8 bases between them. The CDR3 extends over 13 amino acids. The CDR3 bases that were read are TGTGCCACCAGTGACAGTTACCAAGAGACC. As protein: CATSDSYQET. The whole CDR3 sequence reads CATSDSYQETQYF.

There are a few counts of this clone. The sequence runs out 3 residues before the end of the CDR3; the remainder is reconstructed from the germline J gene. The chain recombines TRBV7-3 with TRBJ2-1; 9 nucleotides align to TRBD2. The CDR3 extends over 14 amino acids. CDR1 and CDR2 (germline): SGHTA, FQGTGA. J gave up 5 bases and V 6 bases, and 5 bases lay outside the gene matches. The sequenced part of the CDR3 DNA is TGTGCCAGCAGTCTTAGCGGGGGCAACAATGAG. This sequence encodes CASSLSGGNNE. The CDR3 in full is CASSLSGGNNEQFF.

The table lists this clone with a few counts. The CDR3 end falls 3 residues outside the read, so it is completed with the germline J gene. The rearrangement joins TRBV6-2 or TRBV6-3 to TRBJ2-7; 7 bases are shared with TRBD1. Per germline, CDR1 MNHEY and CDR2 SVGEGT. The V and J ends lost 6 bases and 5 bases, in that order; junction bases with no gene match: 10. The CDR3 consists of 14 residues. The CDR3 is CASSPDRVKNEQYF. The CDR3 bases that were read are TGTGCCAGCAGCCCCGACAGGGTGAAGAACGAG.

This clone has only a few counts. The read stops 3 residues short of the end of the CDR3; the missing end is completed from the germline J gene. The chain carries TRBV20-1 and TRBJ2-5, with 8 bases fitting TRBD2. The V segment lost 5 bases and the J segment 2 bases; nucleotides outside the gene matches: 16. The CDR3 has 17 amino acids. Looked up from germline, CDR1 is DFQATT and CDR2 is SNEGSKA (reference sequence). The CDR3 bases that were read are TGCAGTGCTTATGGCGGAAAGCGGGAGACTATACAAGAGACC. Encoded protein: CSAYGGKRETIQET. The CDR3, in full, reads CSAYGGKRETIQETQYF.

This clone was counted many times. Coverage ceases 3 residues before the CDR3 finishes, and the germline J gene fills in the end. The rearrangement uses TRBV29-1 and TRBJ1-1; D might be TRBD1 (5 bases). V was cut by 4 bases and J by 1 base, with 10 bases left in between. Germline V gene sequence: CDR1 SQVTM, CDR2 ANQGSEA. The CDR3 is 13 amino acids. The CDR3 spells CSVVRGQNTEAFF. Incomplete CDR3 DNA: TGCAGCGTTGTTAGGGGTCAGAACACTGAA.